The 24 T cell receptor beta chains given below trace back to one sample, sequenced in a study of blood T cell repertoires in COVID-19. Sequenced by immunoSEQ multiplex PCR; TCRdb stores in-frame clones only, minus some. The sample has 200,000 to 300,000 clones, about 90% seen once. Sequencing was performed on peripheral blood. Receptor source: a person aged 18 to 35 with COVID-19, enrolled during active disease.

This clone appeared a single time. The chain couples TRBV5-1 to TRBJ2-7; 11 positions match TRBD1. The germline V gene has CDR1 SGHRS and CDR2 YFSETQ. The CDR3 length is 14 residues. After removal of 4 bases from V and 4 bases from J, the junction contained 4 bases not matched to a gene. The CDR3 DNA is TGCGCCAGCAGCGCCGGGACAGGGGGGTACGAGCAGTACTTC. Translated: CASSAGTGGYEQYF. Drawing the rest from reference TRBV5-1 and TRBJ2-7, the complete variable domain is KAGVTQTPRYLIKTRGQQVTLSCSPISGHRSVSWYQQTPGQGLQFLFEYFSETQRNKGNFPGRFSGRQFSNSRSEMNVSTLELGDSALYLCASSAGTGGYEQYFGPGTRLTVT.

CDR3: CASSIFPDSNQPQHF. CDR3 bases: TGTGCCAGTAGTATCTTCCCAGATAGCAATCAGCCCCAGCATTTT. This rearrangement joins TRBV19 to TRBJ1-5; D is ambiguous. V dropped 3 bases and J dropped 0 bases, with 9 bases sitting between them. This CDR3 has 15 amino acids. Germline CDR1 and CDR2: LNHDA and SQIVND (reference sequence).

Concerning this clone itself: One base away lies a much larger clone, so this may be a sequencing read error. The chain links TRBV7-9 to TRBJ2-7; TRBD2 aligns across 9 bases. Looked up from germline, CDR1 is SEHNR and CDR2 is FQNEAQ (reference sequence). The CDR3 is made up of 14 amino acids. The V and J ends lost 5 bases and 0 bases, in that order; junction bases with no gene match: 2. The CDR3 coding sequence is TGTGCCAGCAGCCCGGGACTAGCCTCCTACGAGCAGTACTTC. This codes for CASSPGLASYEQYF.

V and J are TRBV6-5 and TRBJ2-2, with D possibly being TRBD2 (6 bases). Germline CDR1 is MNHEY and CDR2 is SVGAGI. With 6 bases removed from V and 5 bases from J, the gap between germline ends came to 13 bases. The CDR3 spans 14 residues. The CDR3 is CASRRGGPTGELFF. CDR3 bases: TGTGCCAGCAGACGGGGAGGCCCGACCGGGGAGCTGTTTTTT.

V usage is TRBV29-1 and J usage is TRBJ2-5, with TRBD2 matching over 7 bases. Germline CDR1 SQVTM, CDR2 ANQGSEA. Germline trimming cut 8 bases from V and 1 base from J; bases unmatched to any gene: 4. This CDR3 comprises 12 residues. CDR3 DNA sequence: TGCAGCTTCGGGACTACCCAAGAGACCCAGTACTTC. Protein sequence: CSFGTTQETQYF.

The V gene is TRBV11-2, the J gene TRBJ2-7, with 7 bases lining up with TRBD2. In germline, CDR1 is SGHAT, CDR2 FQNNGV. This CDR3 contains 13 residues. V shed 7 bases, J shed 4 bases, and the junction held 7 bases outside the gene matches. CDR3 nucleotides: TGTGCCAGCACCTATGGGGGGGGATACGAGCAGTACTTC. Translated, it gives CASTYGGGYEQYF.

The chain joins TRBV9 to TRBJ2-7; TRBD2 aligns across 10 bases. The germline gives CDR1 SGDLS, CDR2 YYNGEE. This CDR3 has 16 amino acids. The ends lost 0 bases at V and 0 bases at J; junction bases unmatched: 3. The CDR3 DNA reads as TGTGCCAGCAGCGTAGGGGCTAGCGGGAGCTCCTACGAGCAGTACTTC. Protein product: CASSVGASGSSYEQYF.

This clone was seen just once. V is TRBV30 and J is TRBJ1-3; no clear D gene. The CDR3 length is 13 residues. The V end lost 2 bases, the J end lost 0 bases, and 5 bases lay between the germline ends. Germline CDR1 and CDR2: GTSNPN and SVGIG (reference sequence). CDR3 protein: CAWSQHSGNTIYF. CDR3 sequence (DNA): TGTGCCTGGAGTCAACACTCTGGAAACACCATATATTTT.

This rearrangement joins TRBV6-5 to TRBJ2-5; D is unresolved. V was trimmed by 5 bases and J by 3 bases, leaving 16 bases between them. CDR1 is MNHEY and CDR2 is SVGAGI in the germline V gene. This CDR3 contains 15 residues. Here the CDR3 DNA reads TGTGCCAGCAGTACCCATCACGGTGCTAAAGAGACCCAGTACTTC. Residues: CASSTHHGAKETQYF.

This chain uses TRBV29-1 with TRBJ2-3; 7 bases match TRBD2. The CDR3 runs 12 residues. In germline, CDR1 is SQVTM, CDR2 ANQGSEA. V was clipped by 5 bases and J by 2 bases; unmatched bases: 1. DNA for the CDR3: TGCAGCGTTTGGGACTACACAGATACGCAGTATTTT. Protein sequence: CSVWDYTDTQYF.

V is TRBV4-1 and J is TRBJ1-4; 7 bases are a match to TRBD1. Germline V gene data show CDR1 as MGHRA and CDR2 as YSYEKL. This CDR3 is 15 amino acids long. The V gene end was trimmed by 1 base and the J gene end by 8 bases; junction bases not matched to a gene: 7. Here the CDR3 reads CASSQGTGTEEKLFF. In DNA form, the CDR3 reads TGCGCCAGCAGCCAAGGGACCGGGACAGAGGAAAAACTGTTTTTT.

This clone occurred a few times. V is TRBV5-1 and J is TRBJ1-1; a possible D gene is TRBD1 (6 bases). V lost 2 bases, J lost 1 base, and 9 bases lay in between. The germline gives CDR1 SGHRS, CDR2 YFSETQ. This CDR3 is built from 14 residues. The CDR3 reads CASSFSGENTEAFF. The DNA of the CDR3 is TGCGCCAGCAGCTTTTCAGGGGAGAACACTGAAGCTTTCTTT. Drawing the rest from reference TRBV5-1 and TRBJ1-1, the complete variable domain is KAGVTQTPRYLIKTRGQQVTLSCSPISGHRSVSWYQQTPGQGLQFLFEYFSETQRNKGNFPGRFSGRQFSNSRSEMNVSTLELGDSALYLCASSFSGENTEAFFGQGTRLTVV.

This chain links TRBV4-1 with TRBJ2-1; 7 bases match TRBD1. The CDR3 totals 16 residues. Germline assignment: CDR1 MGHRA and CDR2 YSYEKL. The junction had 7 bases not matched to a gene; V was cut back by 0 bases and J by 5 bases. CDR3 loop: CASSQDYGQDNNEQFF. The DNA for the CDR3 is TGCGCCAGCAGCCAAGATTACGGACAGGACAACAATGAGCAGTTCTTC.

This chain joins TRBV9 and TRBJ2-3; 7 nucleotides agree with TRBD2. Unmatched junction bases numbered 5, after V lost 3 bases and J lost 4 bases. Germline assignment: CDR1 SGDLS and CDR2 YYNGEE. There are 14 residues in the CDR3. DNA for the CDR3: TGTGCCAGCAGCGCCCGTGCGGGGGCAGATACGCAGTATTTT. Its protein product is CASSARAGADTQYF. Using reference TRBV9 and TRBJ2-3 for the parts outside the CDR3, the full variable domain is DSGVTQTPKHLITATGQRVTLRCSPRSGDLSVYWYQQSLDQGLQFLIQYYNGEERAKGNILERFSAQQFPDLHSELNLSSLELGDSALYFCASSARAGADTQYFGPGTRLTVL.

This clone appeared a few times. The chain employs TRBV28 and TRBJ2-7; 9 bases align to TRBD2. J was trimmed by 3 bases and V by 6 bases; bases with no gene match: 3. This CDR3 is 13 amino acids long. The germline gives CDR1 MDHEN, CDR2 SYDVKM. For the CDR3, the DNA is TGTGCCAGCAGGAGCGGGGGGCTCTACGAGCAGTACTTC. Protein sequence: CASRSGGLYEQYF.

This rearrangement joins TRBV4-1 to TRBJ1-3, with D possibly being TRBD1 (6 bases). The CDR3 has 16 residues. Per the germline V gene, CDR1 is MGHRA and CDR2 is YSYEKL. V was cut by 4 bases and J by 3 bases, with 16 bases left in between. The DNA of the CDR3 is TGCGCCAGCAGCCCCCAGGTGGGGGCTTATGGAAACACCATATATTTT. It is translated as CASSPQVGAYGNTIYF.

In DNA, the CDR3 is TGTGCCAGCCAGGGACAGATCAAGACCCAGTACTTC. Encoded protein: CASQGQIKTQYF. The chain links TRBV28 to TRBJ2-5, with 7 bases lining up with TRBD1. Germline V gene sequence: CDR1 MDHEN, CDR2 SYDVKM. V lost 8 bases and J lost 6; bases outside the gene matches: 6. The CDR3 totals 12 residues.

V and J are TRBV11-2 and TRBJ1-1; D perhaps matches TRBD1 (5 bases). CDR1 is SGHAT and CDR2 is FQNNGV in the germline V gene. The V end was cut by 4 bases, the J end by 5 bases, with 11 bases between. This CDR3 is built from 13 residues. The CDR3 DNA follows: TGTGCCAGCAGCTCCACCCGGGGGACTGAAGCTTTCTTT. Protein product: CASSSTRGTEAFF.

This rearrangement joins TRBV4-2 to TRBJ2-7, with D possibly being TRBD2 (5 bases). The CDR3 is made up of 13 amino acids. With 0 bases removed from V and 6 bases from J, the gap between germline ends came to 9 bases. Germline-derived CDR1 and CDR2 are LGHNA and YNFKEQ. The CDR3, as DNA: TGTGCCAGCAGCCAAGAAATCGGGGTCGAGCAGTACTTC. Its protein is CASSQEIGVEQYF.

The chain uses TRBV18 and TRBJ2-7, with 10 bases that match TRBD2. The CDR3 is made up of 15 amino acids. Germline V gene lookup returns CDR1 KGHSH and CDR2 LQKENI. Trimming took 0 bases from V and 1 from J; bases not matched to a gene: 0. This CDR3 is CASSPPSGRSYEQYF. The CDR3 nucleotides are TGTGCCAGCTCACCACCTAGCGGGAGGTCCTACGAGCAGTACTTC.

This clone was seen just once. The rearrangement links TRBV19 to TRBJ1-2, with D uncertain. The CDR3 has 16 amino acids. Germline loops: CDR1 LNHDA, CDR2 SQIVND (reference sequence). V was trimmed by 5 bases and J by 5 bases, leaving 21 bases between them. Here the CDR3 reads CASSGRNAPAFYGYTF. The CDR3, as DNA: TGTGCCAGTAGTGGCAGGAACGCACCAGCCTTTTATGGCTACACCTTC.

This sequence joins TRBV14 and TRBJ2-7; a possible D gene is TRBD1 (6 bases). CDR1 and CDR2 (germline): SGHDN, FVKESK. This CDR3 spans 16 amino acids. Trimming stripped 1 base from V and 3 bases from J, with 16 bases between. The CDR3 sequence: CASSQGRGAEGYEQYF. In nucleotides, the CDR3 is TGTGCCAGCAGCCAAGGCAGGGGCGCAGAAGGCTACGAGCAGTACTTC.

V gene TRBV9 combines with J gene TRBJ1-5; a weak D match, TRBD1 (5 bases). V was pared by 4 bases and J by 0 bases, with 14 bases between. The CDR3 runs to 16 residues. Germline lookup yields CDR1 SGDLS and CDR2 YYNGEE. CDR3 residues: CASSPGTVTSNQPQHF. In nucleotides, the CDR3 is TGTGCCAGCAGCCCAGGGACTGTTACTAGCAATCAGCCCCAGCATTTT.

The genes are TRBV5-4 and TRBJ2-3; 11 bases map to TRBD2. With 0 bases clipped from V and 2 bases from J, the junction kept 2 bases outside the gene matches. CDR1 and CDR2 (germline): SGHNT, YYREEE (reference sequence). This CDR3 comprises 16 residues. CDR3 sequence reads: CASSLGTSGPTDTQYF. For the CDR3, the DNA is TGTGCCAGCAGCTTGGGGACTAGCGGGCCCACAGATACGCAGTATTTT.